The 11 T cell receptor beta chains in this list originate from one sample, sequenced in a study of monozygotic twins with cystic fibrosis. Sequencing used immunoSEQ multiplex PCR; TCRdb keeps in-frame clones, though not all of them. Of roughly 20,000 clones in the sample, approximately 97% were seen once. Sequenced: blood. These receptors all come from a woman aged 30 to 39 with cystic fibrosis.

The chain recombines TRBV5-1 with TRBJ1-1, with 9 bases lining up with TRBD1. Trimming removed 4 bases from V and 1 base from J; junction bases left unmatched: 17. This CDR3 spans 19 amino acids. CDR1 is SGHRS, CDR2 YFSETQ, per germline. The CDR3 sequence: CASSRMITPGQGANTEAFF. The CDR3 DNA reads as TGCGCCAGCAGCCGTATGATAACCCCGGGACAGGGAGCGAACACTGAAGCTTTCTTT.

The chain is built from TRBV4-1 and TRBJ1-2; 8 positions agree with TRBD1. The germline gives CDR1 MGHRA, CDR2 YSYEKL. The CDR3 is 16 amino acids. Losses at the gene ends were 4 bases for V and 3 bases for J; bases not matched to a gene: 10. In DNA, the CDR3 is TGCGCCAGCAGCCTCACCCCTTCGACAGGGGACTATGGCTACACCTTC. This encodes CASSLTPSTGDYGYTF.

The chain has TRBV5-6 and TRBJ1-2; D unresolved. This CDR3 spans 13 amino acids. Deletions cut 4 bases from V and 7 bases from J, with 14 bases between. Germline V gene sequence: CDR1 SGHDT, CDR2 YYEEEE. The CDR3 here is CASSADPPIGYTF. The CDR3 DNA follows: TGTGCCAGCAGCGCAGACCCACCTATTGGCTACACCTTC.

The chain recombines TRBV27 with TRBJ2-5; 8 nucleotides match TRBD2. Germline V gene data show CDR1 as MNHEY and CDR2 as SMNVEV (reference sequence). With 4 bases clipped from V and 6 bases from J, the junction kept 7 bases outside the gene matches. CDR3 length: 14 amino acids. The CDR3 nucleotides are TGTGCCAGCAGTTCCCCTAGCGGGCACCAGACCCAGTACTTC. Amino acid sequence: CASSSPSGHQTQYF.

The chain uses TRBV11-3 and TRBJ2-7, with 8 bases lining up with TRBD1. The CDR3 is 15 residues long. The germline CDR1 and CDR2 sequences are SGHNT and YENEEA. The V and J ends lost 2 bases and 0 bases, in that order; junction bases with no gene match: 3. CDR3 in DNA: TGTGCCAGCAGCTTAACAGGGGGGAGCTCCTACGAGCAGTACTTC. Translation: CASSLTGGSSYEQYF.

The V call is TRBV5-8, the J call TRBJ1-1; the D is unclear. Germline values: CDR1 SGHTS, CDR2 YDEGEE. The CDR3 covers 13 residues. Deletions cut 0 bases from V and 4 bases from J, with 7 bases between. CDR3 sequence: CASSLERITEAFF. In DNA form, the CDR3 reads TGTGCCAGCAGCTTGGAGCGAATCACTGAAGCTTTCTTT. Based on the CDR3 plus reference TRBV5-8 and TRBJ1-1, the full variable domain is EAGVTQSPTHLIKTRGQQATLRCSPISGHTSVYWYQQALGLGLQFLLWYDEGEERNRGNFPPRFSGRQFPNYSSELNVNALELEDSALYLCASSLERITEAFFGQGTRLTVV.

The chain has TRBV6-6 and TRBJ1-1; TRBD1 matches at 7 bases. This CDR3 spans 13 amino acids. The germline V gene encodes CDR1 MNHNY and CDR2 SVGAGI (reference sequence). Losses at the gene ends were 2 bases for V and 6 bases for J; bases not matched to a gene: 3. CDR3 sequence reads: CASSYQTGPEAFF. CDR3 coding DNA: TGTGCCAGCAGTTACCAGACAGGGCCTGAAGCTTTCTTT.

The chain links TRBV4-3 to TRBJ1-2; D call uncertain. The CDR3 runs to 15 residues. Germline values: CDR1 LGHNA, CDR2 YSLEER. Trimming pared 0 bases from V and 4 bases from J, leaving 12 bases between. The CDR3 DNA reads TGCGCCAGCAGCCAAGAAGCGGTTCTGACCTATGGCTACACCTTC. It yields the protein CASSQEAVLTYGYTF.

The J gene is TRBJ1-2, the V gene TRBV25-1; the D is unclear. The germline gives CDR1 MGHDK, CDR2 SYGVNS. The germline V and J ends were trimmed by 6 bases and 4 bases, with 9 bases remaining between them. The CDR3 totals 12 residues. The CDR3 sequence is CASSGSLYGYTF. For the CDR3, the DNA is TGTGCCAGCAGCGGATCACTCTATGGCTACACCTTC.

The rearrangement uses TRBV21-1 and TRBJ2-7; the D call TRBD1 from the table was never checked on the DNA. TRBV21-1 has pseudogene status. This CDR3 has 11 residues. This CDR3 is CASINRGEQYF. The CDR3 DNA follows: TGTGCCAGCATCAACAGGGGCGAGCAGTACTTC.

This chain links TRBV5-6 with TRBJ1-2; D is possibly TRBD1 (6 bases). Germline V gives CDR1 SGHDT, CDR2 YYEEEE. The CDR3 contains 14 residues. With 0 bases removed from V and 4 bases from J, the gap between germline ends came to 10 bases. CDR3 nucleotide sequence: TGTGCCAGCAGCTTGGGAGGGGGTGGCTATGGCTACACCTTC. Its protein product is CASSLGGGGYGYTF.